This TCR beta chain comes out of a study of cytomegalovirus exposure and HLA in healthy donors. For this clone: Other DNA sequences in this sample translate to the same CDR3.

The CDR3 sequence is 12 residues long. Germline values: CDR1 SNHLY, CDR2 FYNNEI. Trimming removed 6 bases at V and 4 bases at J, with 10 bases between. PCR used 60 Vbeta primers and 13 Jbeta primers. Clones were sequenced by immunoSEQ multiplex PCR, and TCRdb holds only the in-frame ones, with some missing. The sample includes about 120,000 clones, around two thirds seen only once; the top ten take less than 9.5%. Each donor's status was that of a healthy bone marrow donor. The V gene is TRBV2, the J gene TRBJ2-7; perhaps TRBD2 as D (5 bases). This sequence was found in a woman between 35 and 50 years old in good health and CMV-seropositive. Sequencing was done on a sample of PBMCs. CDR3 sequence reads: CASRTSGYEQYF. The CDR3 bases are TGTGCCAGCAGAACTAGTGGGTACGAGCAGTACTTC.